The entry that follows covers one T cell receptor (beta chain) sequence. The source of the sample is a study of blood T cell repertoires in COVID-19. The overall study: Donors in the United States, Italy and Spain gave samples during acute or convalescent COVID-19. Sample material is recorded as cDNA or gDNA derived from T cells, B-cell-depleted T cells, or PBMCs.

Participants spanned ages about 18 to 100 years and resided in 20 to 25 US areas. How the authors handled the data: Nucleated cell counts were estimated from reference gene primer amplification. Method: immunoSEQ multiplex PCR; TCRdb's copy keeps in-frame clones and lacks some. That table supplies the V and J calls and clone size; D and trimming were determined from the DNA. The sample contains around 160,000 clones, about four fifths of which appear only once. The CDR3 loop spans 11 amino acids. Germline V CDR1 and CDR2: MNHEY, SVGAGI. V lost 2 bases to trimming and J lost 14 bases; unmatched junction nucleotides: 4.

The source is a woman between 50 and 59 years old who had been exposed to COVID-19. The chain recombines TRBV6-5 with TRBJ2-5; 8 nucleotides align to TRBD1. The specimen was PBMCs or T cells enriched from blood (not recorded which). CDR3: CASSYRDRRYF. DNA of the CDR3: TGTGCCAGCAGTTACAGGGACAGGCGTTACTTC.